This TCR beta chain was found in a study of CD8 T cells in ankylosing spondylitis. Per the germline V gene, CDR1 is SGHTA and CDR2 is FQGNSA. This CDR3 comprises 16 residues. V lost 1 base to trimming and J lost 3 bases; unmatched junction nucleotides: 3. MiXCR, run by TCRdb on the 5' RACE reads, gives a single entry per CDR3 protein. The sample yields 330,000 or so distinct CDR3 sequences, 7.5% to 9% seen once. This clonotype was seen a few times. Its antigen remains unidentified. The study, taken as a whole, reports: For ankylosing spondylitis blood, a TCR beta motif of seven to nine highly homologous variants appeared characteristic.

The sample taken for sequencing was blood, either unsorted or a sorted T cell fraction (not recorded which). This TCR was recovered from a male donor with ankylosing spondylitis. The gene calls are TRBV7-2 and TRBJ1-5; 10 bases line up with TRBD1. CDR3 protein: CASSLVGTGANQPQHF. CDR3 bases: TGTGCCAGCAGCTTAGTTGGGACAGGGGCCAATCAGCCCCAGCATTTT.